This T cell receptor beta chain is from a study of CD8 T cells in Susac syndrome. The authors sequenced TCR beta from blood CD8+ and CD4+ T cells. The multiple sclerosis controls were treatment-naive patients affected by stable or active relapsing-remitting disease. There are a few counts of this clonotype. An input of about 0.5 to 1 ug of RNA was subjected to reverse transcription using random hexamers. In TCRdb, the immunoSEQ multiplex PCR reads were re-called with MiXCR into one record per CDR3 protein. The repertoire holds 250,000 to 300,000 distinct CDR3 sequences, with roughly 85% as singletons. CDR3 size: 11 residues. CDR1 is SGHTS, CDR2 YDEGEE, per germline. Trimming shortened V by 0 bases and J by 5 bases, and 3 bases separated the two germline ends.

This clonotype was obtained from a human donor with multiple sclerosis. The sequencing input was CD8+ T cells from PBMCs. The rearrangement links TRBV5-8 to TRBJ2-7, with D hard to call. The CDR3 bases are TGTGCCAGCAGCTTGGCCCACGAGCAGTACTTC. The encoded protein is CASSLAHEQYF.